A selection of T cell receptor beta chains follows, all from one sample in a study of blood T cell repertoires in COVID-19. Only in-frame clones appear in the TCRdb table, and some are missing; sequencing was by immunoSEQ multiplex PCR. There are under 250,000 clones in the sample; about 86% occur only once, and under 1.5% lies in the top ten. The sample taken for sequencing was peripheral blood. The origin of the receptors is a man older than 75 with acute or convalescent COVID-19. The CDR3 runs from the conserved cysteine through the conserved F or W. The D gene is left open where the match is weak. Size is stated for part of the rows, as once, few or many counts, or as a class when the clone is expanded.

TGTGCCAGCAGCTCCGACAGGGCTCTCATGAACACTGAAGCTTTCTTT	CASSSDRALMNTEAFF	TRBJ1-1	.	TRBV7-2	TRBD1
TGCGCCAGCAGCTCTCAGGGACTAGCGGTTTCCTACGAGCAGTACTTC	CASSSQGLAVSYEQYF	TRBJ2-7	.	TRBV5-1	TRBD2
TGTGCCAGCAGCTTAGGAGGGAGAACCGGGGAGCTGTTTTTT	CASSLGGRTGELFF	TRBJ2-2	.	TRBV11-2	.
TGTGCCAGCAGTTTGAGTAGCGGGCTAGCGAGCACCGGGGAGCTGTTTTTT	CASSLSSGLASTGELFF	TRBJ2-2	.	TRBV27	TRBD2
TGCGCCAGCACCGGACTTATAGGGACCGGGGAGCTGTTTTTT	CASTGLIGTGELFF	TRBJ2-2	.	TRBV4-3	.
TGTGCCAGCAGCCAACCTCGGACGGGGATGAACACTGAAGCTTTCTTT	CASSQPRTGMNTEAFF	TRBJ1-1	.	TRBV11-2	.
TGTGCCAGCAGTTTAGCAAGTAGCGGGTTAGGGAATGAGCAGTTCTTC	CASSLASSGLGNEQFF	TRBJ2-1	.	TRBV28	TRBD2
TGTGCCAGCTCACCACGAACAGCGGCCGCCTCTGGAAACACCATATATTTT	CASSPRTAAASGNTIYF	TRBJ1-3	.	TRBV18	.
TGTGCCAGCAGCTTGGGGACAGCCTCCACAGATACGCAGTATTTT	CASSLGTASTDTQYF	TRBJ2-3	once	TRBV5-4	.
TGCGCCAGCAGCATTGGGACTAGCGGGACAGATACGCAGTATTTT	CASSIGTSGTDTQYF	TRBJ2-3	.	TRBV5-1	TRBD2
TGTGCCAGTAGTTCGGGGGGATACAATGAGCAGTTCTTC	CASSSGGYNEQFF	TRBJ2-1	.	TRBV19	TRBD2
TGTGCCAGCAGCCCGGACAGTAAAGAGACCCAGTACTTC	CASSPDSKETQYF	TRBJ2-5	.	TRBV3-1/TRBV3-2	.
TGTGCCAGCAGTTTATCAGGGCCCGGCGAGCAGTACTTC	CASSLSGPGEQYF	TRBJ2-7	.	TRBV28	.
TGTGCCAGTAAGGGAACTAGCGGGGGAAGTGAGACCCAGTACTTC	CASKGTSGGSETQYF	TRBJ2-5	.	TRBV19	TRBD2
TGTGCCAGCAGTTACTCGGTAGTCTCAGGCAATGAGCAGTTCTTC	CASSYSVVSGNEQFF	TRBJ2-1	once	TRBV6-5	.
TGCAGCGTTTTCGGACTAGCGGGAGGGGGATTCCAAGAGACCCAGTACTTC	CSVFGLAGGGFQETQYF	TRBJ2-5	.	TRBV29-1	TRBD2
TGTGCCAGCAGCTTAGTCGGCGGGAGGGCCAACCGGGAGCTGTTTTTT	CASSLVGGRANRELFF	TRBJ2-2	.	TRBV7-8	TRBD2
TGTGCCAGCAGCCAAGGGGGACTGGGGGATCAAAAACTGTTTTTT	CASSQGGLGDQKLFF	TRBJ1-4	once	TRBV3-1/TRBV3-2	.
TGTGCCAGCAGCTTAACTTCCACCGGGGAGCTGTTTTTT	CASSLTSTGELFF	TRBJ2-2	.	TRBV11-2	.
TGCCCAGGACAGGGAGGGATAAGCTCCTACAATGAGCAGTTCTTC	CPGQGGISSYNEQFF	TRBJ2-1	.	TRBV5-3	.
TGCGCCAGCAGCTTGCGTCAGGAACCCGGGGAGCTGTTTTTT	CASSLRQEPGELFF	TRBJ2-2	.	TRBV5-1	.
TGTGCCAGCAGCCCGGGACTTCTCATCACAGATACGCAGTATTTT	CASSPGLLITDTQYF	TRBJ2-3	.	TRBV14	.
TGTGCCAGCAGCGAGGGGGCAGGGGAACATTACGAGCAGTACTTC	CASSEGAGEHYEQYF	TRBJ2-7	once	TRBV11-3	TRBD1
TGTGCCAGCAGTTACTTAGCGGGAGGTTTCCAAGAGACCCAGTACTTC	CASSYLAGGFQETQYF	TRBJ2-5	.	TRBV6-2/TRBV6-3	TRBD2
TGTGCCAGCAGTTTATTTCAGGCCCCGGATGAAAAACTGTTTTTT	CASSLFQAPDEKLFF	TRBJ1-4	once	TRBV27	.
TGCGCCAGCAGCCCCACGACGCAGGGAGAGCAGTACTTC	CASSPTTQGEQYF	TRBJ2-7	few	TRBV5-1	.